This TCR beta chain was retrieved from a study of blood T cell repertoires in COVID-19. Study overall: Acute and convalescent COVID-19 samples came from the United States, Italy and Spain.

Germline V gene data show CDR1 as LNHDA and CDR2 as SQIVND (reference sequence). V lost 9 bases and J lost 3; bases outside the gene matches: 8. CDR3 length: 13 amino acids. The Seattle patients, enrolled during active infection, were followed longitudinally. In the study's own analysis: Amplification with reference gene primers provided the estimates of nucleated cell counts. Profiled with immunoSEQ multiplex PCR; TCRdb holds only in-frame clones, not every one. The V and J calls and clone size are taken from that table; D and trimming were inferred from the DNA. The sample contains fewer than 350,000 clones, approximately 88% of which appear only once.

The sequence came from a man aged 30 to 39 with COVID-19, enrolled during active disease. The chain carries TRBV19 and TRBJ2-7; 7 positions agree with TRBD1. The sample consisted of peripheral blood. In DNA, the CDR3 is TGTGCCAGCCAGTTTTCAGGGGGCTACGAGCAGTACTTC. It specifies CASQFSGGYEQYF.